This T cell receptor beta chain was captured in a study of blood T cell repertoires in COVID-19. Repertoires were generated with immunoSEQ multiplex PCR, while TCRdb's copy carries only in-frame clones and drops some. The sample holds about 34,000 clones, 75% seen once. The CDR3 extends over 16 amino acids. Germline CDR1 reads SGHNT; CDR2 reads YYREEE (reference sequence). V was trimmed by 0 bases and J by 1 base, leaving 13 bases between them. The count of this clone is one. The clonotype originates from a man older than 75 with active or convalescent COVID-19. The chain is built from TRBV5-4 and TRBJ2-5; no definite D call. Sequencing used peripheral blood. CDR3 residues: CASSLGWWASQETQYF. The CDR3 coding sequence is TGTGCCAGCAGCTTGGGTTGGTGGGCGTCCCAAGAGACCCAGTACTTC.